This T cell receptor beta chain was profiled in a study of cytomegalovirus exposure and HLA in healthy donors. The CDR3 spans 14 residues. V lost 3 bases to trimming and J lost 5 bases, with 14 bases between them. Germline V CDR1 and CDR2: LNHDA, SQIVND (reference sequence). General study results and limits: Reports credit the classifier with highly specific, highly sensitive diagnosis of cytomegalovirus status. In a later analysis, a genetic analysis reported fewer productive-TCR N-insertions in an Asian-associated ancestry cluster than the cohort average.

PCR amplification relied on 60 Vbeta primers (plus 13 Jbeta primers). Authors' processing steps: About 12 million shared chains were among the approximately 76 million unique TCR beta chains that a later analysis counted. This table comes from immunoSEQ multiplex PCR, and its TCRdb copy is limited to in-frame clones, with some not included. That table furnishes V, J and clone size, whereas the DNA furnished D and trimming. This table holds 150,000 to 200,000 clones, approximately 86% found once. A single count supports this clone. Its cognate antigen is unknown. The rearrangement uses TRBV19 and TRBJ2-7; D perhaps matches TRBD2 (5 bases). The TCR was taken from a woman in her late teens or twenties in good health and CMV-seronegative. The sequenced material came from PBMCs. CDR3 nucleotide sequence: TGTGCCAGTAGTATGAGGGCCCAGTCTCACGAGCAGTACTTC. This gives the protein CASSMRAQSHEQYF.